The sequence of this T cell receptor beta chain was determined in a study of blood T cell repertoires in COVID-19. The CDR3 is made up of 15 amino acids. Trimming took 6 bases from V and 10 from J; bases not matched to a gene: 9. Germline V gene lookup returns CDR1 MNHEY and CDR2 SVGAGI. The assay was immunoSEQ multiplex PCR, and TCRdb's table has in-frame clones only and misses some. The sample holds 100,000 to 110,000 clones, approximately 84% seen once. The sequence was collected from a man aged 25-45 years in a cohort sampled during active COVID-19. J is TRBJ1-6 and V is TRBV6-5; 10 bases are a match to TRBD1. Material for sequencing was peripheral blood. The CDR3 sequence: CASSQTGTGVSPLHF. The CDR3 bases are TGTGCCAGCAGCCAAACCGGGACAGGGGTCTCACCCCTCCACTTT.